The rows below give T cell receptor beta chains drawn from one sample of a study of T cells in Graves' hyperthyroidism and ophthalmopathy. TCRdb re-called the multiplex PCR reads through MiXCR, storing one row per CDR3 protein. This table has a few hundred thousand distinct CDR3 sequences, around 16% appearing once. The sequencing input was blood. The receptors originated from a woman between 40 and 50 years old with Graves' ophthalmopathy. The CDR3 runs from the conserved cysteine through the conserved F or W. The D gene is left open where the match is weak. Not every row has a clone size; where given, it reads once, few, many or a size class.

clone_size: many
v_call: TRBV5-8
d_call: -
j_call: TRBJ2-1
cdr3_length: 15
cdr3_nt: TGTGCCAGCAGCTATCAGAGGGGGTTTGTCTATGAGCAGTTCTTC
cdr3_aa: CASSYQRGFVYEQFF

clone_size: few
v_call: TRBV3-1
d_call: -
j_call: TRBJ1-6
cdr3_length: 15
cdr3_nt: TGTGCCAGCAGCCTTAGCGCCGGAGCTACTTCACCCCTCCACTTT
cdr3_aa: CASSLSAGATSPLHF

clone_size: many
v_call: TRBV5-1
d_call: TRBD1
j_call: TRBJ2-7
cdr3_length: 14
cdr3_nt: TGTGCCAGCAGCCCGACAGGGGGCTCTTACGAGCAGTACTTC
cdr3_aa: CASSPTGGSYEQYF

clone_size: -
v_call: TRBV7-9
d_call: TRBD2
j_call: TRBJ2-5
cdr3_length: 15
cdr3_nt: TGTGCCAGCAGCTTATTAGCGGGGCCCCAAGAGACCCAGTACTTC
cdr3_aa: CASSLLAGPQETQYF

clone_size: many
v_call: TRBV6-1
d_call: TRBD1
j_call: TRBJ2-7
cdr3_length: 16
cdr3_nt: TGTGCCAGCAGCCACGCTCGGGACAGGGTTGCGACTTTACAGTACTTC
cdr3_aa: CASSHARDRVATLQYF

clone_size: many
v_call: TRBV2
d_call: TRBD2
j_call: TRBJ2-3
cdr3_length: 16
cdr3_nt: TGTGCCAGCACACAATTGGGGACTAGCGGCACAGATACGCAGTATTTT
cdr3_aa: CASTQLGTSGTDTQYF

clone_size: many
v_call: TRBV20-1
d_call: -
j_call: TRBJ2-5
cdr3_length: 11
cdr3_nt: TGCAGTGCACATGCGGTGGAGACCCAGTACTTC
cdr3_aa: CSAHAVETQYF

clone_size: many
v_call: TRBV28
d_call: TRBD1
j_call: TRBJ1-1
cdr3_length: 16
cdr3_nt: TGTGCCAGCAGTTTATGGGACAGGGGAGGTTGGGCTGAAGCTTTCTTT
cdr3_aa: CASSLWDRGGWAEAFF

clone_size: -
v_call: TRBV29-1
d_call: TRBD2
j_call: TRBJ2-7
cdr3_length: 14
cdr3_nt: TGCAGCGTTGCCTTAATGGGACTAGGGTACGAGCAGTACTTC
cdr3_aa: CSVALMGLGYEQYF

clone_size: many
v_call: TRBV6-1
d_call: -
j_call: TRBJ1-5
cdr3_length: 15
cdr3_nt: TGTGCCAGCAGTGAAGCGGATGGGGGGAGACAGCCCCAGCATTTT
cdr3_aa: CASSEADGGRQPQHF

clone_size: -
v_call: TRBV11-1
d_call: TRBD1
j_call: TRBJ2-6
cdr3_length: 18
cdr3_nt: TGTGCCAGCAGCTTAGTTGGGACAGGGGCTCCTGGGGCCAACGTCCTGACTTTC
cdr3_aa: CASSLVGTGAPGANVLTF

clone_size: few
v_call: TRBV20-1
d_call: TRBD2
j_call: TRBJ2-3
cdr3_length: 16
cdr3_nt: TGCAGTGCTAGACTCCCGGGAGCGGGAGGACCAGATACGCAGTATTTT
cdr3_aa: CSARLPGAGGPDTQYF

clone_size: few
v_call: TRBV6-1
d_call: -
j_call: TRBJ1-4
cdr3_length: 14
cdr3_nt: TGTGCCAGCAGTGAAATGGCAGCGAATGAAAAACTGTTTTTT
cdr3_aa: CASSEMAANEKLFF

clone_size: -
v_call: TRBV28
d_call: TRBD2
j_call: TRBJ2-7
cdr3_length: 17
cdr3_nt: TGTGCCAGCAGTTTAACTAGCGGGAAAGGGTGGGGCTACGAGCAGTACTTC
cdr3_aa: CASSLTSGKGWGYEQYF

clone_size: few
v_call: TRBV13
d_call: -
j_call: TRBJ1-1
cdr3_length: 14
cdr3_nt: TGTGCCAGCAACAAAAGGGGGGGTTTCCCTGAAGCTTTCTTT
cdr3_aa: CASNKRGGFPEAFF

clone_size: many
v_call: TRBV11-2
d_call: TRBD1
j_call: TRBJ2-7
cdr3_length: 15
cdr3_nt: TGTGCCAGCAGCTTGAGACAGGGGGCTCCCTACGAGCAGTACTTC
cdr3_aa: CASSLRQGAPYEQYF

clone_size: many
v_call: TRBV11-2
d_call: -
j_call: TRBJ2-1
cdr3_length: 14
cdr3_nt: TGTGCCAGCAGCTTAGGAGGTCACCACAATGAGCAGTTCTTC
cdr3_aa: CASSLGGHHNEQFF

clone_size: many
v_call: TRBV18
d_call: -
j_call: TRBJ1-1
cdr3_length: 13
cdr3_nt: TGTGCCAGCAGCCAAACAGAGAACACTGAAGCTTTCTTT
cdr3_aa: CASSQTENTEAFF

clone_size: many
v_call: TRBV11-2
d_call: TRBD1
j_call: TRBJ2-7
cdr3_length: 17
cdr3_nt: TGTGCCAGCAGCTTAGTTCCGGGACAGGGAGGGAGCTACGAGCAGTACTTC
cdr3_aa: CASSLVPGQGGSYEQYF

clone_size: many
v_call: TRBV20-1
d_call: TRBD2
j_call: TRBJ2-5
cdr3_length: 13
cdr3_nt: TGCAGTGCTACCGGACTAGCGTTTGAGACCCAGTACTTC
cdr3_aa: CSATGLAFETQYF

clone_size: -
v_call: TRBV7-3
d_call: -
j_call: TRBJ2-1
cdr3_length: 15
cdr3_nt: TGTGCCAGCAGCAAGGACGGAAGCTCCTACAATGAGCAGTTCTTC
cdr3_aa: CASSKDGSSYNEQFF

clone_size: many
v_call: TRBV18
d_call: -
j_call: TRBJ1-4
cdr3_length: 15
cdr3_nt: TGTGCCAGCTCACCAAATTTCGGCGGGAATGAAAAACTGTTTTTT
cdr3_aa: CASSPNFGGNEKLFF

clone_size: few
v_call: TRBV2
d_call: -
j_call: TRBJ2-1
cdr3_length: 14
cdr3_nt: TGTGCCAGCAGTGAACGTAGGGCTAGGGATGAGCAGTTCTTC
cdr3_aa: CASSERRARDEQFF

clone_size: many
v_call: TRBV28
d_call: TRBD2
j_call: TRBJ2-2
cdr3_length: 16
cdr3_nt: TGTGCCAGCAGTTCGCCCCGCCGGGACTACTCCGGGGAGCTGTTTTTT
cdr3_aa: CASSSPRRDYSGELFF

clone_size: few
v_call: TRBV7-6
d_call: -
j_call: TRBJ2-6
cdr3_length: 16
cdr3_nt: TGTGCCAGCAGCTTAGCAGTGGTGGGGGGGGCCAACGTCCTGACTTTC
cdr3_aa: CASSLAVVGGANVLTF

clone_size: few
v_call: TRBV16
d_call: -
j_call: TRBJ2-7
cdr3_length: 12
cdr3_nt: TGTGCCAGCACGCGGGGCTCCTACGAGCAGTACTTC
cdr3_aa: CASTRGSYEQYF

clone_size: -
v_call: TRBV4-1
d_call: TRBD1
j_call: TRBJ2-7
cdr3_length: 15
cdr3_nt: TGCGCCAGCAGCCAGCCGGGACAGGGATTGCGCGAGCAGTACTTC
cdr3_aa: CASSQPGQGLREQYF

clone_size: -
v_call: TRBV14
d_call: -
j_call: TRBJ1-4
cdr3_length: 15
cdr3_nt: TGTGCCAGCAGCCAAAATCTCGCAACTAATGAAAAACTGTTTTTT
cdr3_aa: CASSQNLATNEKLFF

clone_size: -
v_call: TRBV7-3
d_call: -
j_call: TRBJ2-7
cdr3_length: 16
cdr3_nt: TGTGCCAGCACCCCCCGGCCCTTAGACAGAGCCTACGAGCAGTACTTC
cdr3_aa: CASTPRPLDRAYEQYF

clone_size: -
v_call: TRBV13
d_call: TRBD2
j_call: TRBJ2-3
cdr3_length: 17
cdr3_nt: TGTGCCAGCAGCTTAGTCCCTAGCGGGGGAACCACAGATACGCAGTATTTT
cdr3_aa: CASSLVPSGGTTDTQYF

clone_size: many
v_call: TRBV9
d_call: -
j_call: TRBJ2-2
cdr3_length: 16
cdr3_nt: TGTGCCAGCAGCGGCCAGAACAGGGTCGGCACCGGGGAGCTGTTTTTT
cdr3_aa: CASSGQNRVGTGELFF

clone_size: many
v_call: TRBV2
d_call: -
j_call: TRBJ2-1
cdr3_length: 14
cdr3_nt: TGTGCCAGCAGGCGGGACCCTCCCGGCAATGAGCAGTTCTTC
cdr3_aa: CASRRDPPGNEQFF

clone_size: few
v_call: TRBV20-1
d_call: TRBD1
j_call: TRBJ1-1
cdr3_length: 14
cdr3_nt: TGCAGTGCTATACTAACCGGGACAGGGGGCAAAGCTTTCTTT
cdr3_aa: CSAILTGTGGKAFF

clone_size: few
v_call: TRBV12-3/TRBV12-4
d_call: -
j_call: TRBJ2-2
cdr3_length: 14
cdr3_nt: TGTGCCAGTAATAGGGACGGAAGCACCGGGGAGCTGTTTTTT
cdr3_aa: CASNRDGSTGELFF

clone_size: -
v_call: TRBV7-9
d_call: -
j_call: TRBJ1-4
cdr3_length: 14
cdr3_nt: TGTGCCAGCAGCCTTCATGCAACTAATGAAGAACTGTTTTTT
cdr3_aa: CASSLHATNEELFF

clone_size: many
v_call: TRBV11-2
d_call: -
j_call: TRBJ1-2
cdr3_length: 14
cdr3_nt: TGTGCCAGCAGCCCCGGACAGACTAACTATGGCTACACCTTC
cdr3_aa: CASSPGQTNYGYTF